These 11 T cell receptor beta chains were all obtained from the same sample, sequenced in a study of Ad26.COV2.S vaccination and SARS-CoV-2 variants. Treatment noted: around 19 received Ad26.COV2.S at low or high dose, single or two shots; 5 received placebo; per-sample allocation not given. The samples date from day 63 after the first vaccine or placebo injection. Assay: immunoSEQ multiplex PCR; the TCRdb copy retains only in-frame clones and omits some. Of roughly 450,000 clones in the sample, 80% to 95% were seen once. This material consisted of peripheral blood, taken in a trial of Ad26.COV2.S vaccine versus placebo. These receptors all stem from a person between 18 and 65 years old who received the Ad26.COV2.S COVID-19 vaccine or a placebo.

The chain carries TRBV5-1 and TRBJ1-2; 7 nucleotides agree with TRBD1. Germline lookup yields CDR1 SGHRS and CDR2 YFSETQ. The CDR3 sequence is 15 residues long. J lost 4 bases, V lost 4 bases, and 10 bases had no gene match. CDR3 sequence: CASSPTTGAGYGYTF. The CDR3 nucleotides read TGCGCCAGCAGCCCTACTACAGGGGCGGGCTATGGCTACACCTTC.

CDR3 DNA: TGTGCCAGCAGCCAAGGGAAAAGGTACTCCTACAATGAGCAGTTCTTC. Encoded protein: CASSQGKRYSYNEQFF. The rearrangement uses TRBV3-1 (or the pseudogene TRBV3-2) and TRBJ2-1; D remains unclear. This CDR3 has 16 amino acids. Trimming took off 1 base at V and 0 bases at J, with 10 bases between the two ends. From germline, CDR1 is LGHDT and CDR2 YNNKEL (reference sequence).

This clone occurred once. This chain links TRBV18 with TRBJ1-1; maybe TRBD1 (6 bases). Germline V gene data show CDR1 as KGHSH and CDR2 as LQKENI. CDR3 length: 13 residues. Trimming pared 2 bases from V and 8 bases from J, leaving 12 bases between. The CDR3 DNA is TGTGCCAGCTCACCAGGGCCGGGGGCCGAAGCTTTCTTT. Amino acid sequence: CASSPGPGAEAFF.

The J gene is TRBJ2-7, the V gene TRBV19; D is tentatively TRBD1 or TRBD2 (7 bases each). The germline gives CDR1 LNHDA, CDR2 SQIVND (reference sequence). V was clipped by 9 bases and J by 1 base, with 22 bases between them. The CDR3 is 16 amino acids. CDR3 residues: CASRQGVGGGSYEQYF. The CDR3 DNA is TGTGCCAGCCGACAGGGCGTTGGCGGGGGATCCTACGAGCAGTACTTC. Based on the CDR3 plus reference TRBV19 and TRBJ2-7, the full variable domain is DGGITQSPKYLFRKEGQNVTLSCEQNLNHDAMYWYRQDPGQGLRLIYYSQIVNDFQKGDIAEGYSVSREKKESFPLTVTSAQKNPTAFYLCASRQGVGGGSYEQYFGPGTRLTVT.

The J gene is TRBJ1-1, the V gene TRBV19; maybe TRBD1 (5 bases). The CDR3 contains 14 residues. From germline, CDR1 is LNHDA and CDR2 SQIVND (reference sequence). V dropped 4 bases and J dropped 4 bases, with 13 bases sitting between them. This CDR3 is CASSTGPGVTEAFF. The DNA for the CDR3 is TGTGCCAGTAGTACCGGGCCGGGGGTCACTGAAGCTTTCTTT.

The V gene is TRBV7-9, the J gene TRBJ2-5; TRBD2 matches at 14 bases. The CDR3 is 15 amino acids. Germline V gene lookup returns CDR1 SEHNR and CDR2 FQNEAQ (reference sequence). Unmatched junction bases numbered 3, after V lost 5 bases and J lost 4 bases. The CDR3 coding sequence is TGTGCCAGCAGCCTAGGGACTAGCGGGAGAGAGACCCAGTACTTC. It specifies CASSLGTSGRETQYF.

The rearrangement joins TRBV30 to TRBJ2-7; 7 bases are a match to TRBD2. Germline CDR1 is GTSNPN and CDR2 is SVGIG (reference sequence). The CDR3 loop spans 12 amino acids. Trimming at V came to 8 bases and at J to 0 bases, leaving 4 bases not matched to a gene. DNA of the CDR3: TGTGCCCGGTCGGGGGGCTCCTACGAGCAGTACTTC. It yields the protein CARSGGSYEQYF. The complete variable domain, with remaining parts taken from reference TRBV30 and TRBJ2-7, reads SQTIHQWPATLVQPVGSPLSLECTVEGTSNPNLYWYRQAAGRGLQLLFYSVGIGQISSEVPQNLSASRPQDRQFILSSKKLLLSDSGFYLCARSGGSYEQYFGPGTRLTVT.

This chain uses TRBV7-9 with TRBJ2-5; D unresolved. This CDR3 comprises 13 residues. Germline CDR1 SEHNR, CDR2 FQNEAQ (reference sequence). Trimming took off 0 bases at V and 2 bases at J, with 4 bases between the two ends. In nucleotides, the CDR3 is TGTGCCAGCAGCTTAGCGGAACAAGAGACCCAGTACTTC. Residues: CASSLAEQETQYF. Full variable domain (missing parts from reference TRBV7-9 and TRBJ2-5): DTGVSQNPRHKITKRGQNVTFRCDPISEHNRLYWYRQTLGQGPEFLTYFQNEAQLEKSRLLSDRFSAERPKGSFSTLEIQRTEQGDSAMYLCASSLAEQETQYFGPGTRLLVL.

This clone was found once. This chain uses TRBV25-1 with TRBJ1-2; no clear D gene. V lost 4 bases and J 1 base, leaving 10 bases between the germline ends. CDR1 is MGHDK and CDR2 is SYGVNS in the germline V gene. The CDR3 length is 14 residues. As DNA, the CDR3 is TGTGCCAGCAGTGTGATAGGGCTTAACTATGGCTACACCTTC. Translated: CASSVIGLNYGYTF.

CDR3 bases: TGTGCCAGCAGTTTATCCCCCGCGTTTTCTAGCACAGATACGCAGTATTTT. It codes for CASSLSPAFSSTDTQYF. The rearrangement links TRBV27 to TRBJ2-3, with unresolved D. V lost 0 bases to trimming and J lost 0 bases, with 13 bases between them. This CDR3 region has 17 residues. The V gene's germline CDR1 is MNHEY and CDR2 SMNVEV (reference sequence).

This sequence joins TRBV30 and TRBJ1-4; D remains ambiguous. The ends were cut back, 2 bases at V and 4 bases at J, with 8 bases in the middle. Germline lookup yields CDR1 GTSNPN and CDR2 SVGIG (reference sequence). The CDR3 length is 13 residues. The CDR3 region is CAWSSGLNEKLFF. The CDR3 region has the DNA TGTGCCTGGAGTTCTGGCCTTAATGAAAAACTGTTTTTT.